This T cell receptor beta chain was sequenced in a study of blood T cells in healthy people across ages (dated by TCRdb to the mid-2010s). Notes on the research overall: In model experiments, roughly one uniquely barcoded TCR beta cDNA molecule per two T cells was captured by template switching. To track age-related changes in TCR beta repertoire diversity, the study relied on deep sequencing normalized with unique cDNA molecular identifiers. Four age groups were formed from the donors: young (average 16 years), middle-aged (approximately 40), aged (over 55) and long-lived (around 80). To avoid experimental bias, donors of different ages were distributed randomly across sequencing lanes. For two donors (one aged 18 to 30 and one aged 80 or older), the study analyzed two additional independent replicas of 1 million unique cDNA reads from the same blood draw. Broader findings and caveats from the paper: Bulk unsorted PBMC profiling prevented conclusive comparison of naive and antigen-experienced compartments. As age increased, observed TCR beta diversity per million T cells dropped in a roughly linear way, and a significant reduction was already evident by age 40. Compared with the aged group, the long-lived group had more naive CD4+ T cells, fewer expanded clones and increased TCR diversity, suggesting age selection. Because the CMV infection status of the donors was unknown, age-related changes in expanded clonotypes may potentially have been confounded. Estimates of total diversity from one million sequenced T cells were regarded as lower bounds and underestimates. Observed TCR beta diversity correlated strongly with the percentage of naive T cells measured by flow cytometry.

Library preparation was by 5' RACE. These reads were obtained on an Illumina HiSeq 2500. A second PCR of roughly 7 to 11 cycles was performed with a sample-barcoded 5' primer and a J-beta primer mix. Each TCR beta cDNA molecule received a unique molecular identifier from a template-switch 5' adaptor carrying 12 random nucleotides. Each sample yielded at least 2.5 million CDR3-containing paired-end reads. First-strand cDNA was synthesized from all RNA with the Mint cDNA synthesis kit, primed by a TRBC-specific oligonucleotide. Following uracil-DNA glycosylase treatment, all cDNA underwent a first 18-cycle PCR with the universal primers M1SS and BC2_uni_R. The study's processing was this. Normalization of each sample was performed by random selection of 1 million high-quality reads, each carrying a distinct molecular identifier. Reads sharing molecular identifiers were discarded rather than binned into consensus sequences. MiTCR, set to a Q25 quality threshold and the strictest error-elimination algorithm, was used for CDR3 identification, clonotype clustering and error correction. A nonparametric unseen species model with Euler transformation was used to estimate lower-bound total TCR beta diversity. The public reads were reprocessed in TCRdb via fastp at Q25 and MiXCR, keeping in-frame beta chains. Every distinct CDR3 protein forms one entry, paired with its most common genes and DNA. The V and J calls here are based on TCRdb, not the publication. The sample table contains more than 650,000 distinct CDR3 sequences; only one count was recorded for about a fifth of them. About 20% of the sample is taken by the ten largest.

For this clonotype: Its antigen remains unidentified. Per-base qualities were not stored, and no clone one base away is much larger.

The roughly 37 donors, aged about 6 to 100 years, were systemically healthy Caucasian individuals from Russia. Each donor gave ten milliliters of peripheral blood, collected into EDTA-treated Vacutainer tubes. Ficoll-Paque density-gradient centrifugation was used to isolate PBMCs, with at least 7 million obtained per sample. Trizol reagent was used to extract total RNA from PBMCs, with at least 5 micrograms per sample. Naive CD45RAhigh/CD27high T cell percentages were measured by flow cytometry on a PBMC aliquot from every donor. Spanning cysteine to phenylalanine, the CDR3 consists of 16 amino acids. Of the read, only the CDR3 DNA is kept; its 48 bases are in frame from base 1. As encoded in the germline V gene (reference sequence), CDR1 is LGHDT while CDR2 is YNNKEL. After removal of 0 bases from V and 5 bases from J, the junction retains 7 bases not matched to a gene.

The sample taken for sequencing was blood. The receptor was isolated from a man in his 70s in good health. The V and J segments used are TRBV3-1 and TRBJ1-1, and TRBD1 matches 9 of the central bases. CDR3 region: CASSQEPGTGRTEAFF. The DNA sequence reads TGTGCCAGCAGCCAAGAACCCGGGACAGGGAGGACTGAAGCTTTCTTT.